The present T cell receptor (beta chain) was sequenced within a study of Ad26.COV2.S vaccination and SARS-CoV-2 variants. Study context: Donor got 5x10^10 or 1x10^11 viral particles of Ad26.COV2.S. General study findings and limits: Similar non-spike TCR breadth was seen in vaccine and placebo recipients. A substantial breadth of spike-specific CD8+ and CD4+ T cell responses after vaccination has been reported.

Repertoires were generated with immunoSEQ multiplex PCR, while TCRdb's copy carries only in-frame clones and drops some. The table lists hundreds of thousands of clones, 70% to 90% of them singletons. The treatment was: roughly 18 received Ad26.COV2.S at low or high dose, single or two shots; roughly 5 received placebo; per-sample allocation not given. Specimens were obtained on day 63 following the first vaccine or placebo injection. Concerning this clone itself: As yet, its antigen is unknown.

The CDR3 has 16 residues. The germline gives CDR1 SGHRS, CDR2 YFSETQ. With V trimmed by 4 bases and J by 5 bases, 7 bases remained unmatched. The receptor's source is a person aged 18-65 years who received the Ad26.COV2.S COVID-19 vaccine or a placebo. The V and J genes are TRBV5-1 and TRBJ2-2, with TRBD2 identical over 11 bases. The sample in question was peripheral blood, obtained in a trial of Ad26.COV2.S vaccine versus placebo. As DNA, the CDR3 is TGCGCCAGCAGCCCGGGACTAGCGGAGGGAACCGGGGAGCTGTTTTTT. This codes for CASSPGLAEGTGELFF.